This is a list of T cell receptor beta chains from one sample in a study of CD8+ T cells in alopecia areata. Using immunoSEQ multiplex PCR, the repertoire was profiled, and TCRdb retains in-frame clones only, with some absent. The data show 50,000 to 80,000 clones, 44% seen once. Sequencing was performed on NKG2D-low CD8+ T cells sorted from blood. The source is a human donor with alopecia areata. CDR3s include the opening cysteine and the closing phenylalanine or tryptophan. A D gene is named only where the DNA matches it firmly. For some rows the clone size is stated as once, few or many, or as a class when expanded; others skip it.

TRBD2,TRBJ2-1,TRBV6-4,NA,TGTGCCAGCAGCAGACTAGCGGGAGCCGACAATGAGCAGTTCTTC,CASSRLAGADNEQFF
NA,TRBJ2-1,TRBV6-6,few,TGTGCCAGCAGTTACATCGGTGCTGAGCAGTTCTTC,CASSYIGAEQFF
NA,TRBJ2-1,TRBV5-6,NA,TGTGCCAGCAGCGAAGGCGCCTACAATGAGCAGTTCTTC,CASSEGAYNEQFF
NA,TRBJ2-7,TRBV13,NA,TGTGCCAGCAGCTTAGGCCGGGGATCGGAGCAGTACTTC,CASSLGRGSEQYF
TRBD1,TRBJ2-7,TRBV18,few,TGTGCCAGCACTACCGGACAGGGGTCCTACGAGCAGTACTTC,CASTTGQGSYEQYF
TRBD1,TRBJ2-7,TRBV7-9,few,TGTGCCAGCAGCTGGGACAGGAGTTACGAGCAGTACTTC,CASSWDRSYEQYF
NA,TRBJ1-2,TRBV28,few,TGTGCCAGCACCAGGGGTTCCGGCTACACCTTC,CASTRGSGYTF
NA,TRBJ1-2,TRBV29-1,NA,TGCAGCGTCAGCTCAGGCAATTATGGCTACACCTTC,CSVSSGNYGYTF
NA,TRBJ1-1,TRBV2,NA,TGTGCCAGCAGTTCGAACACTGAAGCTTTCTTT,CASSSNTEAFF
TRBD2,TRBJ2-7,TRBV13,NA,TGTGCCAGCAGCCCAGAGCGGGAGAATAACGAGCAGTACTTC,CASSPERENNEQYF
NA,TRBJ2-1,TRBV28,few,TGTGCCAGCACCCCGAGAGGGTGGAATGAGCAGTTCTTC,CASTPRGWNEQFF
NA,TRBJ2-7,TRBV27,NA,TGTGCCAGCAGTTTAGGGTCAGGGGTCTACGAGCAGTACTTC,CASSLGSGVYEQYF
TRBD2,TRBJ2-5,TRBV7-9,NA,TGTGCCAGCAGCTCCGGGGGGATACCGGAGCAGTACTTC,CASSSGGIPEQYF
NA,TRBJ2-7,TRBV5-4,few,TGTGCCAGCAGCTGGGGACTGGCGGGAGAGCAGTACTTC,CASSWGLAGEQYF
NA,TRBJ2-1,TRBV30,once,TGTGCCTGGAGCCACGGGACCAGCTCCTACAATGAGCAGTTCTTC,CAWSHGTSSYNEQFF
NA,TRBJ1-1,TRBV29-1,NA,TGCAGCGTTCCATTCTCTTTGAACACTGAAGCTTTCTTT,CSVPFSLNTEAFF
NA,TRBJ2-7,TRBV6-5,NA,TGTGCCAGCAGTTACTCGAGGGCCTACGAGCAGTACTTC,CASSYSRAYEQYF
TRBD1,TRBJ1-4,TRBV19,few,TGTGCCAGTAGTATAGGCGGGACAGAACTGTTTTTT,CASSIGGTELFF
TRBD1,TRBJ1-2,TRBV4-1,NA,TGCGCCAGCAGCCAAGAGAGGGGACAGGGCAACTATGGCTACACCTTC,CASSQERGQGNYGYTF
NA,TRBJ1-5,TRBV29-1,NA,TGCAGCGTTGAGGAGGGGAATCAGCCCCAGCATTTT,CSVEEGNQPQHF
NA,TRBJ1-1,TRBV27,NA,TGTGCCAGTAAGACTTTACAGGTGGTGAACACTGAAGCTTTCTTT,CASKTLQVVNTEAFF
NA,TRBJ2-7,TRBV5-1,NA,TGCGCCAGCAGCTTTGGGCTAGCGTACGAGCAGTACTTC,CASSFGLAYEQYF